These 18 T cell receptor beta chains were all obtained from the same sample, sequenced in a study of cytomegalovirus exposure and HLA in healthy donors (dated by TCRdb to 2016 to 2017). The method was the immunoSEQ multiplex PCR assay. A mixture of 60 forward primers for TCR Vbeta segments and 13 reverse primers for TCR Jbeta segments was used in the multiplex PCR. TCRdb stores this immuneACCESS table with in-frame sequences only. Part of the clones is absent; in the studies checked, under half of the shortfall reflects unresolved V genes, and no reason is known for the rest. For this sample there are 140,000 to 150,000 clones; roughly 9.7% appear just once. The ten largest clones add up to 1.5% to 2% of the sample. The specimen was PBMCs. The origin of the receptors is a middle-aged man in good health and CMV-seronegative.

CDR3 sequence: CASSFSDTEAFF. In DNA form, the CDR3 reads TGTGCCAGCAGCTTCTCGGACACTGAAGCTTTCTTT. The chain carries TRBV7-9 and TRBJ1-1, with D uncertain. Trimming took off 3 bases at V and 3 bases at J, with 5 bases between the two ends. The CDR3 contains 12 residues. Germline-derived CDR1 and CDR2 are SEHNR and FQNEAQ (reference sequence).

This clone was observed a handful of times. J is TRBJ2-5 and V is TRBV5-4; D remains unclear. The CDR3 is 13 amino acids. The germline V and J ends were trimmed by 2 bases and 3 bases, with 8 bases remaining between them. Germline-derived CDR1 and CDR2 are SGHNT and YYREEE (reference sequence). CDR3 protein: CASSLKLKETQYF. As DNA, the CDR3 is TGTGCCAGCAGCTTAAAACTCAAAGAGACCCAGTACTTC.

The chain joins TRBV28 to TRBJ2-2; perhaps TRBD2 as D (7 bases). Germline V gene sequence: CDR1 MDHEN, CDR2 SYDVKM. The length of the CDR3 is 18 residues. Trimming removed 1 base at V and 0 bases at J, with 15 bases between. The CDR3 coding sequence is TGTGCCAGCAGTTTATCGGGGATAGGGGGGGCGAACACCGGGGAGCTGTTTTTT. This encodes CASSLSGIGGANTGELFF.

The sample holds a few counts of this clone. The rearrangement uses TRBV29-1 and TRBJ2-4, with D tentatively TRBD1 (6 bases). Germline-derived CDR1 and CDR2 are SQVTM and ANQGSEA. V shed 7 bases and J shed 0 bases, with 19 bases lying between them. The CDR3 spans 16 residues. The DNA for the CDR3 is TGCAGCGCTGCAATACCAGGGGTTCTAGCCAAAAACATTCAGTACTTC. Translated: CSAAIPGVLAKNIQYF.

There are a few counts of this clone. V gene TRBV7-8 combines with J gene TRBJ2-6; 11 nucleotides match TRBD1. Looked up from germline, CDR1 is SGHVS and CDR2 is FQNEAQ. V gave up 3 bases and J gave up 4 bases; unmatched junction bases: 5. The CDR3 loop spans 17 amino acids. DNA of the CDR3: TGTGCCAGCAGCTTCGGACAGGGGGCTACGGGGGCCAACGTCCTGACTTTC. This gives the protein CASSFGQGATGANVLTF.

This clone showed up just a few times. This chain uses TRBV10-3 with TRBJ1-2; tentatively, D is TRBD1 (5 bases). CDR1 and CDR2 from the germline V gene are ENHRY and SYGVKD. V was pared by 6 bases and J by 2 bases, with 10 bases between. CDR3 length equals 13 residues. CDR3 nucleotides: TGTGCCATCAGGACACAGGAAAACTATGGCTACACCTTC. This gives the protein CAIRTQENYGYTF.

This clone turned up a few times. The V call is TRBV6-5, the J call TRBJ2-7; TRBD2 might be the D (6 bases). The V end was cut by 6 bases, the J end by 3 bases, with 12 bases between. Per the germline V gene, CDR1 is MNHEY and CDR2 is SVGAGI. The CDR3 spans 13 residues. The CDR3 DNA is TGTGCCAGCAGGCCGGGAGCCATCTACGAGCAGTACTTC. Its protein is CASRPGAIYEQYF.

The J gene is TRBJ1-4, the V gene TRBV5-1; 11 bases fit TRBD1. Germline values: CDR1 SGHRS, CDR2 YFSETQ. CDR3 length equals 17 residues. V was clipped by 0 bases and J by 4 bases; unmatched bases: 5. CDR3: CASSLGTGTGGNEKLFF. The DNA of the CDR3 is TGCGCCAGCAGCTTGGGTACCGGGACAGGGGGTAATGAAAAACTGTTTTTT.

The chain joins TRBV6-5 to TRBJ1-4; D may be TRBD1 (5 bases). Between the trimmed V and J ends, which lost 2 bases and 7 bases, there was a span of 14 bases. Per the germline V gene, CDR1 is MNHEY and CDR2 is SVGAGI. CDR3 size: 15 residues. CDR3 sequence (DNA): TGTGCCAGCAGTTACGGGTCCCAGGGAGGTGAAAAACTGTTTTTT. This translates into CASSYGSQGGEKLFF.

This clone was counted a single time. The chain employs TRBV27 and TRBJ2-3; D may be TRBD2 (5 bases). CDR3 size: 17 residues. V was pared by 5 bases and J by 4 bases, with 22 bases between. Germline CDR1 and CDR2: MNHEY and SMNVEV (reference sequence). CDR3 residues: CASSPVELAPGPDTQYF. Here the CDR3 DNA reads TGTGCCAGCAGTCCTGTGGAGCTAGCCCCCGGCCCAGATACGCAGTATTTT.

This chain uses TRBV19 with TRBJ2-1; TRBD1 matches at 9 bases. The germline V gene has CDR1 LNHDA and CDR2 SQIVND (reference sequence). The ends lost 5 bases at V and 7 bases at J; junction bases unmatched: 9. The CDR3 has 15 amino acids. CDR3 in amino acids: CASSQAGTGQNEQFF. The CDR3 nucleotides read TGTGCCAGTAGTCAGGCCGGGACAGGGCAAAATGAGCAGTTCTTC.

This sequence joins TRBV5-1 and TRBJ2-5; 10 nucleotides agree with TRBD1. Unmatched junction bases numbered 10, after V lost 3 bases and J lost 5 bases. Germline V lookup: CDR1 SGHRS, CDR2 YFSETQ. The CDR3 contains 16 residues. The chain's CDR3 is CASSSKTGGAGETQYF. CDR3 nucleotides: TGCGCCAGCAGCTCTAAGACAGGGGGCGCCGGGGAGACCCAGTACTTC.

This clone appeared a few times. The chain couples TRBV6-5 to TRBJ1-6, with a tentative D call TRBD1 (6 bases). The CDR3 covers 15 residues. From germline, CDR1 is MNHEY and CDR2 SVGAGI. V dropped 0 bases and J dropped 8 bases, with 11 bases sitting between them. CDR3 region: CASSYSNREYSPLHF. CDR3 bases: TGTGCCAGCAGTTACTCGAACAGGGAGTATTCACCCCTCCACTTT.

This rearrangement joins TRBV5-1 to TRBJ2-7; 9 positions agree with TRBD1. The CDR3 totals 13 residues. Germline CDR1 and CDR2: SGHRS and YFSETQ. V was pared by 4 bases and J by 7 bases, with 6 bases of the junction left unmatched. The CDR3 protein is CASSPTGGWEQYF. CDR3 coding DNA: TGCGCCAGCAGCCCGACAGGGGGTTGGGAGCAGTACTTC. Based on the CDR3 plus reference TRBV5-1 and TRBJ2-7, the full variable domain is KAGVTQTPRYLIKTRGQQVTLSCSPISGHRSVSWYQQTPGQGLQFLFEYFSETQRNKGNFPGRFSGRQFSNSRSEMNVSTLELGDSALYLCASSPTGGWEQYFGPGTRLTVT.

This clone appeared a few times. This sequence joins TRBV7-9 and TRBJ2-3; the match to TRBD2 covers 16 bases. V was pared by 3 bases and J by 5 bases, with 2 bases of the junction left unmatched. The CDR3 is made up of 16 amino acids. Germline V CDR1 and CDR2: SEHNR, FQNEAQ (reference sequence). The CDR3 region is CASSLGLAGGVDTQYF. CDR3 bases: TGTGCCAGCAGCTTGGGACTAGCGGGAGGGGTAGATACGCAGTATTTT.

This clone was seen only a few times. Here the CDR3 DNA reads TGCGCCAGCAGCCCTTCAGACAGAAGCTACAATGAGCAGTTCTTC. This gives the protein CASSPSDRSYNEQFF. The V and J genes are TRBV4-1 and TRBJ2-1; a weak D match, TRBD1 (5 bases). Germline assignment: CDR1 MGHRA and CDR2 YSYEKL. The CDR3 totals 15 residues. V dropped 4 bases and J dropped 3 bases, with 13 bases sitting between them.

The chain carries TRBV6-1 and TRBJ2-1; no clear D gene. Germline lookup yields CDR1 MNHNS and CDR2 SASEGT. V shed 2 bases and J shed 6 bases, with 14 bases lying between them. The CDR3 spans 15 residues. CDR3 in DNA: TGTGCCAGCAGTGAACGCCGACTCGAAGCCAATGAGCAGTTCTTC. It yields the protein CASSERRLEANEQFF.

The CDR3 DNA is TGCGCCAGCAGCGGGAGAACGGGGGCCAACGTCCTGACTTTC. As protein: CASSGRTGANVLTF. The chain links TRBV10-2 to TRBJ2-6; D might be TRBD2 (6 bases). From germline, CDR1 is WSHSY and CDR2 SAAADI. V was pared by 6 bases and J by 4 bases, with 10 bases between. This CDR3 contains 14 residues.